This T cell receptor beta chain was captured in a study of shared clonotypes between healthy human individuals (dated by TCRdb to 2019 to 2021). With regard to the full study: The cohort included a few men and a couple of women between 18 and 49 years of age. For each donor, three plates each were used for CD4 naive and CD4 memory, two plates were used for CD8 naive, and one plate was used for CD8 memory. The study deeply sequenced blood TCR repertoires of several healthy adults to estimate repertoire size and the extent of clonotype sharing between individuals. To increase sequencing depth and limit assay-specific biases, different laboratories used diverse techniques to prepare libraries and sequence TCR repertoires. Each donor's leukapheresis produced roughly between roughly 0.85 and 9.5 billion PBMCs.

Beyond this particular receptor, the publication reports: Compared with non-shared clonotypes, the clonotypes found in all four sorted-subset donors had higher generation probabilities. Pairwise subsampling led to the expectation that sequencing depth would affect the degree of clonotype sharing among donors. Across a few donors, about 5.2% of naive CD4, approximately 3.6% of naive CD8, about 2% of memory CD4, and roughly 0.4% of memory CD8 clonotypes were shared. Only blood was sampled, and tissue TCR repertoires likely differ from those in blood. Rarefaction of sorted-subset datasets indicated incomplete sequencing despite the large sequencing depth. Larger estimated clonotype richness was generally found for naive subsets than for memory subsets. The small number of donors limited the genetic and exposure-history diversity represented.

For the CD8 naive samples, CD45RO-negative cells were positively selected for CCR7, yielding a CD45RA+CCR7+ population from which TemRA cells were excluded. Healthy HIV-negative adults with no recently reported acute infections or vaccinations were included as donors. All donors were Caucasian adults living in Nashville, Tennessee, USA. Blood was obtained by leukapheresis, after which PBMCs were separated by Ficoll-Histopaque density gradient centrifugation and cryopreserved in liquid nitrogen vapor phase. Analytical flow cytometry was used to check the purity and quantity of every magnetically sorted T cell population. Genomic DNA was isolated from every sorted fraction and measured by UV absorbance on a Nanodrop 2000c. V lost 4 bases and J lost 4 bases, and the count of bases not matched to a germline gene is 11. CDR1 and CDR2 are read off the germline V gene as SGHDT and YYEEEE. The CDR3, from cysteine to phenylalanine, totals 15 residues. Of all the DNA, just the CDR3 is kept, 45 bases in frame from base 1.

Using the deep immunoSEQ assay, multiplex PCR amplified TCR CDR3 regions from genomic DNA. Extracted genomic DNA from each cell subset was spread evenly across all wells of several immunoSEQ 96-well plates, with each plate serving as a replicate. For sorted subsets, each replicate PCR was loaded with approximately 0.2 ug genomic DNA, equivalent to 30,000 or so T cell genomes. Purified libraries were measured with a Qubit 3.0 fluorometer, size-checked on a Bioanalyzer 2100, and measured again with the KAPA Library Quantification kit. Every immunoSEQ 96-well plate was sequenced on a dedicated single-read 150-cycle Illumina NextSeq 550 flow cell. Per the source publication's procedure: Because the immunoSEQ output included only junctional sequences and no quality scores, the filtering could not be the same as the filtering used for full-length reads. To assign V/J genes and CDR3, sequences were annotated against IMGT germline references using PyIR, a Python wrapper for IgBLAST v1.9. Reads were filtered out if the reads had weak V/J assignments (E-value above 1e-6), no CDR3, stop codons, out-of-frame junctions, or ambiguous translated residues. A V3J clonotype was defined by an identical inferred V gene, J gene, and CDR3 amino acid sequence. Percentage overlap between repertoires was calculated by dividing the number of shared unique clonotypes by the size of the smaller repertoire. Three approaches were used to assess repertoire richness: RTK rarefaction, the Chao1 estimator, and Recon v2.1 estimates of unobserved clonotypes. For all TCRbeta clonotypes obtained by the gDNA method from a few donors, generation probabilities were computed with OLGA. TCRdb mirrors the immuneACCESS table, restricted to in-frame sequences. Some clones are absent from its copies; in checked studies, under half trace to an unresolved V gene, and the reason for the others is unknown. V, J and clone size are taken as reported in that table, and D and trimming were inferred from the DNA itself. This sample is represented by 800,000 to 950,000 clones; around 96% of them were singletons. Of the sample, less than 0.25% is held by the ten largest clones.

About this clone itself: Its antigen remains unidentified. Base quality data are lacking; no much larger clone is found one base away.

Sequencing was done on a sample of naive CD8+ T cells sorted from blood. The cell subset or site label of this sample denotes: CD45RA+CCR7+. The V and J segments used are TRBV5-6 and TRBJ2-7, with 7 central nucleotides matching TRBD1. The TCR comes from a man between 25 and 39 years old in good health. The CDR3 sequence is CASSVGTGTAYEQYF. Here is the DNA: TGTGCCAGCAGCGTCGGGACCGGGACAGCTTACGAGCAGTACTTC. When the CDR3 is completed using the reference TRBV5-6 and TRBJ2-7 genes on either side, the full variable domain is DAGVTQSPTHLIKTRGQQVTLRCSPKSGHDTVSWYQQALGQGPQFIFQYYEEEERQRGNFPDRFSGHQFPNYSSELNVNALLLGDSALYLCASSVGTGTAYEQYFGPGTRLTVT.